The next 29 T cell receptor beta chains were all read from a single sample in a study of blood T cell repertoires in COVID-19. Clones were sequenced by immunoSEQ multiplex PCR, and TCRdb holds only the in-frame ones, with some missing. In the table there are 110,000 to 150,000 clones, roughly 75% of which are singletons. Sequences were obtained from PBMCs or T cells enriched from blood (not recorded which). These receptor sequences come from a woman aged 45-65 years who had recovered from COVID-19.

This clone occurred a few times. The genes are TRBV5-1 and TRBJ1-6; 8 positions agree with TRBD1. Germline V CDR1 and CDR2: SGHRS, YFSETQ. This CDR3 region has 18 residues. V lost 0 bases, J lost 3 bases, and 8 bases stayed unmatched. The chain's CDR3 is CASSLAGTGAGYNSPLHF. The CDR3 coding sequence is TGCGCCAGCAGCTTGGCCGGGACAGGAGCGGGCTATAATTCACCCCTCCACTTT.

CDR3 sequence (DNA): TGTGCCACCGGTTTGACAGGGAGCGGGCCCTTCTTC. Protein product: CATGLTGSGPFF. The V call is TRBV15, the J call TRBJ2-1; possibly TRBD1 for D (7 bases). The germline gives CDR1 LNHNV, CDR2 YYDKDF (reference sequence). CDR3 length: 12 residues. Trimming stripped 8 bases from V and 16 bases from J, with 21 bases between.

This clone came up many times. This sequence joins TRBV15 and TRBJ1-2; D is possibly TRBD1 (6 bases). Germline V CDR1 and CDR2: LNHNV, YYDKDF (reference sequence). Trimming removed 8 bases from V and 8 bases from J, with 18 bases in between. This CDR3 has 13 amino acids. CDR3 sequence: CATGTGHGEGYTF. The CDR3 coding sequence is TGTGCCACCGGAACAGGGCACGGGGAAGGCTACACCTTC.

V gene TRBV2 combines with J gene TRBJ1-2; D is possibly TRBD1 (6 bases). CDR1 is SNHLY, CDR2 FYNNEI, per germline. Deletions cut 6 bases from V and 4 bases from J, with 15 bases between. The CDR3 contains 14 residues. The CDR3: CASREPRGSYGYTF. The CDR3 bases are TGTGCCAGCAGAGAACCCAGGGGAAGCTATGGCTACACCTTC.

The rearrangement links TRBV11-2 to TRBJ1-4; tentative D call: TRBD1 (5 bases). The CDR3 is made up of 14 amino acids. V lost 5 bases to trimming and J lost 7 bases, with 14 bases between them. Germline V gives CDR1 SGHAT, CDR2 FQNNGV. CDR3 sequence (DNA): TGTGCCAGCAGCCCGGGGACTAGGGCTGAAAAACTGTTTTTT. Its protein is CASSPGTRAEKLFF. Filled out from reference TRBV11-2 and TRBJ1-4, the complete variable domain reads EAGVAQSPRYKIIEKRQSVAFWCNPISGHATLYWYQQILGQGPKLLIQFQNNGVVDDSQLPKDRFSAERLKGVDSTLKIQPAKLEDSAVYLCASSPGTRAEKLFFGSGTQLSVL.

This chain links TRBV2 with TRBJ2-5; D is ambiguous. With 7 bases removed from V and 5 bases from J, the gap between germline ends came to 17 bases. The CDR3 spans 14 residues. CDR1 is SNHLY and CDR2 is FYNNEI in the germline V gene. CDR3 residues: CASTDPGRSETQYF. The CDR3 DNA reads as TGTGCCAGCACCGACCCGGGTAGGAGCGAGACCCAGTACTTC.

The CDR3 DNA is TGTGCCAGCAGCACTGCGACCAAAAGGGGGTCCATGAACACTGAAGCTTTCTTT. Translated: CASSTATKRGSMNTEAFF. This chain connects TRBV5-4 to TRBJ1-1; maybe TRBD1 (6 bases). CDR3 length: 18 residues. Trimming stripped 4 bases from V and 0 bases from J, with 22 bases between. Germline loops: CDR1 SGHNT, CDR2 YYREEE (reference sequence).

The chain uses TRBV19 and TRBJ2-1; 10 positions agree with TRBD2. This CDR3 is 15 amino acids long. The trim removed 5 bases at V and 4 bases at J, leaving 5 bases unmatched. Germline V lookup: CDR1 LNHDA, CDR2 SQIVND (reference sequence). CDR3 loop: CASSYLAGGYNEQFF. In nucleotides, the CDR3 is TGTGCCAGTAGTTACTTAGCGGGGGGATACAATGAGCAGTTCTTC. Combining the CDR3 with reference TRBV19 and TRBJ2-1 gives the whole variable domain DGGITQSPKYLFRKEGQNVTLSCEQNLNHDAMYWYRQDPGQGLRLIYYSQIVNDFQKGDIAEGYSVSREKKESFPLTVTSAQKNPTAFYLCASSYLAGGYNEQFFGPGTRLTVL.

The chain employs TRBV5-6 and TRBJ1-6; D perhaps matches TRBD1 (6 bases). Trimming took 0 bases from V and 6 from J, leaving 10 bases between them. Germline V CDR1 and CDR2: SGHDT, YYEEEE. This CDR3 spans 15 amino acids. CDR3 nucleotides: TGTGCCAGCAGCTTGGGAAGGGGGACTAATTCACCCCTCCACTTT. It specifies CASSLGRGTNSPLHF.

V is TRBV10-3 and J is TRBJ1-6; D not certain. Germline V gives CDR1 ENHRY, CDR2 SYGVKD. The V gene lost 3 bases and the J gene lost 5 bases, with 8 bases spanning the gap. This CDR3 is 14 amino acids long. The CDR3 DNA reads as TGTGCCATCAGTGATCACAGAGATAATTCACCCCTCCACTTT. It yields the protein CAISDHRDNSPLHF.

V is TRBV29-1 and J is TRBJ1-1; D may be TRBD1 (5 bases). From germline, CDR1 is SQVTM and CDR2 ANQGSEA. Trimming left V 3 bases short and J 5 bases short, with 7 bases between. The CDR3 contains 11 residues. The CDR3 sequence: CSVDRVTEAFF. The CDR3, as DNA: TGCAGCGTTGACAGGGTGACTGAAGCTTTCTTT.

CDR3 nucleotides: TGTGCCAGCAGTTTTGGGAGGTTCGGTAATCAGCCCCAGCATTTT. As protein: CASSFGRFGNQPQHF. The V gene is TRBV27, the J gene TRBJ1-5; no definite D call. V dropped 3 bases and J dropped 4 bases, with 13 bases sitting between them. The CDR3 sequence is 15 residues long. Looked up from germline, CDR1 is MNHEY and CDR2 is SMNVEV (reference sequence).

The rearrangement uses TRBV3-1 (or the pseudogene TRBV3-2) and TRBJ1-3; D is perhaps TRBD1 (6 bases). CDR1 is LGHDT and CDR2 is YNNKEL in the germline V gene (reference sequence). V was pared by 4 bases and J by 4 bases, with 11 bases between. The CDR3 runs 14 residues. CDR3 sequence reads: CASSPRTAGNTIYF. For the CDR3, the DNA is TGTGCCAGCAGCCCAAGGACAGCCGGAAACACCATATATTTT.

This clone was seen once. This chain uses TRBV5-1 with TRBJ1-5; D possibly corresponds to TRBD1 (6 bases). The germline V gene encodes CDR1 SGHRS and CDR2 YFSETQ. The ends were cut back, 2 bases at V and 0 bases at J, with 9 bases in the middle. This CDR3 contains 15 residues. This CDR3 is CASSFSGASNQPQHF. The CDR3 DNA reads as TGCGCCAGCAGCTTTTCAGGGGCTAGCAATCAGCCCCAGCATTTT. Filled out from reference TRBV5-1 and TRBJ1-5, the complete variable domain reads KAGVTQTPRYLIKTRGQQVTLSCSPISGHRSVSWYQQTPGQGLQFLFEYFSETQRNKGNFPGRFSGRQFSNSRSEMNVSTLELGDSALYLCASSFSGASNQPQHFGDGTRLSIL.

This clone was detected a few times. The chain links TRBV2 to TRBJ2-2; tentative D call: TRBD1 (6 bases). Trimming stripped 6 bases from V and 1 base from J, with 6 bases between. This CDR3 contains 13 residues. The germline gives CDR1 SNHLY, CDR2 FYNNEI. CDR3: CASSRGNTGELFF. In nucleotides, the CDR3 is TGTGCCAGCAGCAGGGGGAACACCGGGGAGCTGTTTTTT.

The chain's CDR3 is CASSMSAGLGRPQHF. CDR3 bases: TGTGCCAGCAGCATGAGTGCGGGCCTCGGGAGGCCCCAGCATTTT. The J gene is TRBJ1-5, the V gene TRBV6-5; D gene ambiguous. V lost 6 bases, J lost 9 bases, and 21 bases lay in between. Germline CDR1 and CDR2: MNHEY and SVGAGI. CDR3 length: 15 residues.

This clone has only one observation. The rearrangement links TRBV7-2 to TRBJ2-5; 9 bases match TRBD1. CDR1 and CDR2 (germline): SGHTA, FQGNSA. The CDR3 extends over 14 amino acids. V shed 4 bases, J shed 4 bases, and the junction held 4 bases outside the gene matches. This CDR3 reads CASSWGQGAETQYF. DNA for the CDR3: TGTGCCAGCAGCTGGGGACAGGGAGCAGAGACCCAGTACTTC. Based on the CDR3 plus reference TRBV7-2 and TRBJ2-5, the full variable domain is GAGVSQSPSNKVTEKGKDVELRCDPISGHTALYWYRQSLGQGLEFLIYFQGNSAPDKSGLPSDRFSAERTGGSVSTLTIQRTQQEDSAVYLCASSWGQGAETQYFGPGTRLLVL.

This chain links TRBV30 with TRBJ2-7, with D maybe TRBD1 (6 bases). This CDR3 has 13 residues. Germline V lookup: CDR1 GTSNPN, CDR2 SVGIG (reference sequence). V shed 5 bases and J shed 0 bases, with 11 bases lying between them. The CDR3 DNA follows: TGTGCCTGGTGGGACATCAGCTCCTACGAGCAGTACTTC. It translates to CAWWDISSYEQYF.

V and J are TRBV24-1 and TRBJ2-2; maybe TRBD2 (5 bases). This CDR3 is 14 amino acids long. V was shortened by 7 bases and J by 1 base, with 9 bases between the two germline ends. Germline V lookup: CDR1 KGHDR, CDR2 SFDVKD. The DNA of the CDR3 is TGTGCCACCAGGGAGGACGGGAACACCGGGGAGCTGTTTTTT. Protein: CATREDGNTGELFF.

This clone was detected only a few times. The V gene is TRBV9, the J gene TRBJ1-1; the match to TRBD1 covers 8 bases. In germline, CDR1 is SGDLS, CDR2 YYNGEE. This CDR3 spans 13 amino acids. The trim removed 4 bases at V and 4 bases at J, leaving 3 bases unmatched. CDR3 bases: TGTGCCAGCAGCCGACAGGGGAGCACTGAAGCTTTCTTT. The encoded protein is CASSRQGSTEAFF.

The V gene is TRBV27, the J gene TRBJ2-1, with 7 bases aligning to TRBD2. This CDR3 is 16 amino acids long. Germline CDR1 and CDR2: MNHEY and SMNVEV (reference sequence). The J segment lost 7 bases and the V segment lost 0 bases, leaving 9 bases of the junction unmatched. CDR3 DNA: TGTGCCAGCAGTTTATCTTGGGTCCAGGGAGGGAATGAGCAGTTCTTC. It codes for CASSLSWVQGGNEQFF.

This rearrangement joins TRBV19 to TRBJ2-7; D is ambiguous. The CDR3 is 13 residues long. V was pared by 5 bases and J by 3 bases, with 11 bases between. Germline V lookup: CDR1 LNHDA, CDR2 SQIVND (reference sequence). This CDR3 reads CASSPSLYYEQYV. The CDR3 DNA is TGTGCCAGTAGTCCCTCTCTGTACTACGAGCAGTACGTC.

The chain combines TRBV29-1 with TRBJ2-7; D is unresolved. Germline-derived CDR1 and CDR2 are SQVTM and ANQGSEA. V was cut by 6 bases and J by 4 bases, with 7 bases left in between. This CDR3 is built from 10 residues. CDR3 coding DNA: TGCAGCGTCCTACTTTACGAGCAGTACTTC. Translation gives CSVLLYEQYF.

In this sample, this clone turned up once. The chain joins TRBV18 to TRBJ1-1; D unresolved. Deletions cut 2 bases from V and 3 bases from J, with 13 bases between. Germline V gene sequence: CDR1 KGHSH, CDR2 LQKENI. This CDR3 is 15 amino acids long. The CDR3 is CASSPEPSSDTEAFF. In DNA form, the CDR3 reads TGTGCCAGCTCACCAGAGCCCTCATCGGACACTGAAGCTTTCTTT.

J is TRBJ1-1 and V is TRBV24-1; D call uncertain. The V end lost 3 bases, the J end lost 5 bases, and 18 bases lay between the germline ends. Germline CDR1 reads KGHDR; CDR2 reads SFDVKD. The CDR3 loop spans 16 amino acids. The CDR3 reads CATSDTEDGGRTEAFF. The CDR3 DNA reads TGTGCCACCAGTGATACCGAGGACGGAGGTAGAACTGAAGCTTTCTTT.

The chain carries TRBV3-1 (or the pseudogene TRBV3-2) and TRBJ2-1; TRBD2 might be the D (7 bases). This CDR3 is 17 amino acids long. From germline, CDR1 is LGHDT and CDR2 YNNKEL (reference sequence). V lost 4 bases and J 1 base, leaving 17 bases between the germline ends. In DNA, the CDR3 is TGTGCCAGCAGCCGATTGGGAGGGGGGCAATCCTACAATGAGCAGTTCTTC. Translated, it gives CASSRLGGGQSYNEQFF.

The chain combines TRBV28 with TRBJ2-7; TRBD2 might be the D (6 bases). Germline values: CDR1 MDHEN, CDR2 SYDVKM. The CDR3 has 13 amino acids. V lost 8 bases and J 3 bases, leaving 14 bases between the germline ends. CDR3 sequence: CASLEGWDYEQYF. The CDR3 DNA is TGTGCCAGCCTGGAGGGGTGGGACTACGAGCAGTACTTC.

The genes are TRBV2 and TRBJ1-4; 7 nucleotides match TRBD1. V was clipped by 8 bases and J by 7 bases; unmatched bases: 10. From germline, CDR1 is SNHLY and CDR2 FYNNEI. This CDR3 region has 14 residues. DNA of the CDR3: TGTGCCAGCCATCCTGGACAGGCTGGTGAAAAACTGTTTTTT. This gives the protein CASHPGQAGEKLFF. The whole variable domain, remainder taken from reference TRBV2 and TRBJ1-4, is EPEVTQTPSHQVTQMGQEVILRCVPISNHLYFYWYRQILGQKVEFLVSFYNNEISEKSEIFDDQFSVERPDGSNFTLKIRSTKLEDSAMYFCASHPGQAGEKLFFGSGTQLSVL.

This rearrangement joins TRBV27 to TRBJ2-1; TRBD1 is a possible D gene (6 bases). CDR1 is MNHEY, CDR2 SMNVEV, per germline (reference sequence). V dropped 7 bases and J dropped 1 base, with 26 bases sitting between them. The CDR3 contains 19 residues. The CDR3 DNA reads TGTGCCAGCAAGAATTTGGTTACTTACAGGGAAAGTTCCTACAATGAGCAGTTCTTC. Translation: CASKNLVTYRESSYNEQFF.